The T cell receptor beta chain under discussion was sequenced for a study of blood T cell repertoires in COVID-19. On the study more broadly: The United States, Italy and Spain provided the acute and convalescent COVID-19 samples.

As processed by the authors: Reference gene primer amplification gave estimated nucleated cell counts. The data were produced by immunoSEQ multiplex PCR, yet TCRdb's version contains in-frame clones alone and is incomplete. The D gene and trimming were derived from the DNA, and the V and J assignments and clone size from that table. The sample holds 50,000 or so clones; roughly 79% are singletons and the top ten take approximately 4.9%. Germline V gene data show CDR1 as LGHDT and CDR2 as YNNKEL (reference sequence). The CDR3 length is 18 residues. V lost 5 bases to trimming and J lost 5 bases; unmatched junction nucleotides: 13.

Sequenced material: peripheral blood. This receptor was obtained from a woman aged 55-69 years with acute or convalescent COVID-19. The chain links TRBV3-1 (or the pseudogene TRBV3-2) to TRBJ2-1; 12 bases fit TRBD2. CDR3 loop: CASSTTPLAGGPNNEQFF. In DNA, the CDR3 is TGTGCCAGCAGCACCACCCCCCTAGCGGGGGGGCCTAACAATGAGCAGTTCTTC.